Below, 12 T cell receptor beta chains from the same sample are listed, as sequenced in a study of T cell repertoires in cytomegalovirus infection. TCRdb redid the calling of the reads with MiXCR, one entry per CDR3 protein. The sample includes 150,000 to 200,000 distinct CDR3 sequences, about a tenth of them seen just once. Sequenced: PBMCs. The receptors originated from a human donor in good health (CMV status not recorded). Some clones in this sample may be carry-over from other donors' samples.

This clonotype was seen repeatedly, ten times or more. The chain has TRBV7-8 and TRBJ2-1, with TRBD1 as a possible D gene (5 bases). Germline CDR1 and CDR2: SGHVS and FQNEAQ. This CDR3 spans 15 amino acids. V was trimmed by 5 bases and J by 6 bases, leaving 17 bases between them. CDR3 in amino acids: CASSPHGRVGNEQFF. CDR3 coding DNA: TGTGCCAGCAGCCCCCACGGCAGGGTAGGCAATGAGCAGTTCTTC.

This clonotype has at least ten counts. V usage is TRBV11-3 and J usage is TRBJ1-1; D not certain. The CDR3 length is 16 residues. Germline lookup yields CDR1 SGHNT and CDR2 YENEEA. Trimming stripped 5 bases from V and 0 bases from J, with 16 bases between. This CDR3 is CASSRPAGFMNTEAFF. DNA of the CDR3: TGTGCCAGCAGCCGCCCGGCAGGATTCATGAACACTGAAGCTTTCTTT.

CDR3 bases: TGTGCCACCAGCAGAGAAAGAGCGGGAGGGGCAGATACGCAGTATTTT. It codes for CATSRERAGGADTQYF. The chain combines TRBV15 with TRBJ2-3; 10 bases map to TRBD2. V dropped 0 bases and J dropped 4; count of bases not matched to a gene: 4. Germline CDR1 is LNHNV and CDR2 is YYDKDF (reference sequence). The CDR3 length is 16 residues.

This clonotype showed up just a few times. The genes are TRBV11-2 and TRBJ1-5, with a tentative D call TRBD1 (5 bases). The CDR3 covers 14 residues. CDR1 and CDR2 from the germline V gene are SGHAT and FQNNGV. Trimming stripped 0 bases from V and 5 bases from J, with 8 bases between. The DNA of the CDR3 is TGTGCCAGCAGCTTAGAGGGGGGAGATCAGCCCCAGCATTTT. Its protein product is CASSLEGGDQPQHF.

This clonotype was observed many times. The chain employs TRBV7-9 and TRBJ1-4; D perhaps matches TRBD1 (5 bases). Trimming took 1 base from V and 4 from J, leaving 16 bases between them. The CDR3 contains 17 residues. Per the germline V gene, CDR1 is SEHNR and CDR2 is FQNEAQ (reference sequence). CDR3 region: CASSLGVSTGVNEKLFF. Here the CDR3 DNA reads TGTGCCAGCAGCTTAGGCGTGTCCACAGGAGTTAATGAAAAACTGTTTTTT. Looking up the rest from reference TRBV7-9 and TRBJ1-4 gives the full variable domain: DTGVSQNPRHKITKRGQNVTFRCDPISEHNRLYWYRQTLGQGPEFLTYFQNEAQLEKSRLLSDRFSAERPKGSFSTLEIQRTEQGDSAMYLCASSLGVSTGVNEKLFFGSGTQLSVL.

There are many counts of this clonotype. The chain has TRBV2 and TRBJ2-7; a weak D match, TRBD2 (5 bases). Germline V gene sequence: CDR1 SNHLY, CDR2 FYNNEI. The V end lost 7 bases, the J end lost 0 bases, and 10 bases lay between the germline ends. The CDR3 runs to 13 residues. Here the CDR3 reads CASNRGSSYEQYF. DNA of the CDR3: TGTGCCAGCAACCGGGGAAGCTCCTACGAGCAGTACTTC.

In its sample, this clonotype was seen many times. The genes are TRBV7-8 and TRBJ1-1; D gene ambiguous. Trimming removed 1 base at V and 7 bases at J, with 4 bases between. Germline V gene sequence: CDR1 SGHVS, CDR2 FQNEAQ. The CDR3 is made up of 11 amino acids. CDR3 coding DNA: TGTGCCAGCAGCTTAGTAGATGAAGCTTTCTTT. This gives the protein CASSLVDEAFF.

There are many counts of this clonotype. The chain links TRBV7-9 to TRBJ2-2; D gene uncertain. In germline, CDR1 is SEHNR, CDR2 FQNEAQ (reference sequence). This CDR3 spans 15 amino acids. V was cut by 4 bases and J by 0 bases, with 9 bases left in between. The CDR3 region is CASSWKPANTGELFF. Written as DNA, the CDR3 is TGTGCCAGCAGCTGGAAACCAGCGAACACCGGGGAGCTGTTTTTT.

This clonotype came up many times. The chain has TRBV7-2 and TRBJ2-1; D may be TRBD1 (6 bases). V lost 5 bases and J 7 bases, leaving 12 bases between the germline ends. The CDR3 runs to 13 residues. Germline CDR1 and CDR2: SGHTA and FQGNSA. CDR3 residues: CASSGTFGNEQFF. Here the CDR3 DNA reads TGTGCCAGCAGCGGGACATTCGGAAATGAGCAGTTCTTC. Variable domain in full (rest from reference TRBV7-2 and TRBJ2-1): GAGVSQSPSNKVTEKGKDVELRCDPISGHTALYWYRQSLGQGLEFLIYFQGNSAPDKSGLPSDRFSAERTGGSVSTLTIQRTQQEDSAVYLCASSGTFGNEQFFGPGTRLTVL.

This clonotype showed up many times. The chain recombines TRBV28 with TRBJ2-7; D gene uncertain. The CDR3 extends over 11 amino acids. Trimming removed 4 bases from V and 6 bases from J, with 7 bases in between. Germline CDR1 and CDR2: MDHEN and SYDVKM. CDR3 amino acids: CASSSSVEQYF. DNA for the CDR3: TGTGCCAGCAGTTCCTCGGTCGAGCAGTACTTC.

In this sample, this clonotype turned up many times. V gene TRBV10-3 combines with J gene TRBJ2-2; TRBD1 matches 9 bases. The CDR3 runs 16 residues. The trim removed 6 bases at V and 6 bases at J, leaving 11 bases unmatched. Germline V gene data show CDR1 as ENHRY and CDR2 as SYGVKD. This CDR3 is CAISLSGTGMAGELFF. In DNA form, the CDR3 reads TGTGCCATCAGCTTATCCGGGACAGGGATGGCCGGGGAGCTGTTTTTT.

This chain connects TRBV5-1 to TRBJ2-2; 15 bases align to TRBD2. This CDR3 is 20 amino acids long. The V gene end was trimmed by 4 bases and the J gene end by 2 bases; junction bases not matched to a gene: 12. CDR1 is SGHRS and CDR2 is YFSETQ in the germline V gene. The CDR3 loop reads CASSPIPPGLAGGNTGELFF. In DNA form, the CDR3 reads TGCGCCAGCAGCCCGATACCACCGGGACTAGCGGGAGGCAACACCGGGGAGCTGTTTTTT. The complete variable domain, with remaining parts taken from reference TRBV5-1 and TRBJ2-2, reads KAGVTQTPRYLIKTRGQQVTLSCSPISGHRSVSWYQQTPGQGLQFLFEYFSETQRNKGNFPGRFSGRQFSNSRSEMNVSTLELGDSALYLCASSPIPPGLAGGNTGELFFGEGSRLTVL.